This T cell receptor (beta chain) came from a study of vaccination and CD4 T cells after COVID-19. As for the study in general: Stimulation of cells relied on overlapping spike peptides derived from SARS-CoV-2, HCoV-NL63, HCoV-OC43 and HCoV-229E. Each of the control cultures got a CEFX pool, an HIV-1 Nef pool, or no peptide.

As to treatment: approximately nine-day PBMC culture with coronavirus spike peptide pools or control peptides (ViraFEST assay). Gathering of the CD4+ T cells, from the unexposed donor, took place before the COVID-19 pandemic (2011-2018). ViraFEST used peptide pools to expand antigen-specific T cells and subsequently sequenced their TCRs. Study-wide results and limits: Analysis of convalescent patients found that 304 of 307 vaccine-specific clones were spike mono-reactive.

At the Johns Hopkins FTIC core, DNA taken from cultured CD4+ T cells was sequenced by way of the Oncomine TCR Beta short-read assay. Genomic DNA from cultured CD4+ T cells was extracted. TCRdb analysed the PCR reads with MiXCR anew, one entry per CDR3 protein. This table holds roughly 9,800 distinct CDR3 sequences, just under 35% found once. This CDR3 contains 14 residues. The trim removed 6 bases at V and 5 bases at J, leaving 9 bases unmatched. Comments on this clonotype: What it binds is unknown.

The receptor was isolated from a human donor in good health. The rearrangement uses TRBV12-3 or TRBV12-4 and TRBJ1-2; 7 bases are a match to TRBD1. The sequenced material came from CD4+ T cells from blood, cultured in vitro. The CDR3 sequence: CASRRAGGGYGYTF. In DNA, the CDR3 is TGTGCCAGCAGGCGAGCAGGGGGAGGGTATGGCTACACCTTC.